A selection of T cell receptor beta chains follows, all from one sample in a study of blood T cell repertoires in COVID-19. Libraries were prepared by immunoSEQ multiplex PCR; TCRdb keeps only in-frame clonotypes and omits some of them. The sample has 130,000 to 150,000 clones, less than 85% seen once. The sample was peripheral blood. These receptors all come from a human donor in a cohort sampled during active COVID-19. Each CDR3 is given with its conserved first and last residue. D genes are given only for firm matches. Clone size is given for some rows only: seen once, a few or many times, or a class if the clone is expanded.

V gene	clone size	J gene	D gene	CDR3 protein	CDR3 DNA
TRBV2	NA	TRBJ2-2	NA	CASSEVRVTGELFF	TGTGCCAGCAGTGAAGTCCGGGTTACCGGGGAGCTGTTTTTT
TRBV7-8	NA	TRBJ2-7	NA	CASSLFLADTTYEQYF	TGTGCCAGCAGCTTATTCCTTGCGGACACAACCTACGAGCAGTACTTC
TRBV7-3	NA	TRBJ2-2	TRBD1	CASSSQGATGELFF	TGTGCCAGCAGCTCACAGGGGGCTACCGGGGAGCTGTTTTTT
TRBV27	NA	TRBJ1-6	TRBD1	CASSETGQSRSPLHF	TGTGCCAGCAGTGAGACGGGACAGAGTAGATCACCCCTCCACTTT
TRBV4-1	NA	TRBJ1-4	TRBD1	CASSQTQGAREKLFF	TGCGCCAGCAGCCAAACCCAGGGGGCCCGGGAAAAACTGTTTTTT
TRBV2	NA	TRBJ1-4	NA	CASLGGATNEKLFF	TGTGCCAGCCTAGGGGGAGCAACTAATGAAAAACTGTTTTTT
TRBV5-6	NA	TRBJ2-7	TRBD1	CASSSTGNEQYF	TGTGCCAGCAGCTCGACAGGGAACGAGCAGTACTTC
TRBV28	NA	TRBJ2-7	TRBD1	CASSFSGQLYEQYF	TGTGCCAGCAGTTTTTCGGGACAGCTCTACGAGCAGTACTTC
TRBV27	NA	TRBJ2-2	TRBD1	CASSFGQGLPGELFF	TGTGCCAGCAGTTTCGGACAGGGGCTTCCCGGGGAGCTGTTTTTT
TRBV6-5	NA	TRBJ1-1	NA	CASSYSGGRGTEAFF	TGTGCCAGCAGTTACTCCGGGGGACGGGGCACTGAAGCTTTCTTT
TRBV21-1	NA	TRBJ2-3	NA	CANQWGRQDTQYF	TGTGCCAACCAGTGGGGCAGGCAGGATACGCAGTATTTT
TRBV5-8	NA	TRBJ2-3	NA	CASSLSYTQYF	TGTGCCAGCAGCTTATCCTATACGCAGTATTTT
TRBV6-6	NA	TRBJ2-1	TRBD2	CASSPMTSPRSYNEQFF	TGTGCCAGCAGTCCAATGACTAGCCCCCGCTCCTACAATGAGCAGTTCTTC
TRBV6-5	NA	TRBJ2-1	NA	CASSYRAGALNEQFF	TGTGCCAGCAGTTACCGGGCGGGGGCGCTAAATGAGCAGTTCTTC
TRBV4-2	few	TRBJ1-1	NA	CASSQVGTIPNTEAFF	TGTGCCAGCAGCCAAGTGGGGACAATACCGAACACTGAAGCTTTCTTT
TRBV15	NA	TRBJ1-2	TRBD1	CATSRGQGAGGYTF	TGTGCCACCAGCAGAGGACAGGGGGCTGGTGGCTACACCTTC
TRBV5-6	NA	TRBJ1-1	NA	CASSSPGHRISGNSEAFF	TGTGCCAGCAGCTCGCCGGGACACAGAATTTCGGGTAACTCTGAAGCTTTCTTT
TRBV2	NA	TRBJ1-2	NA	CASRNGVYTF	TGTGCCAGCAGGAATGGAGTCTACACCTTC
TRBV5-1	once	TRBJ2-5	TRBD1	CASSLAGTGGQETQYF	TGCGCCAGCAGCTTGGCCGGGACAGGGGGCCAAGAGACCCAGTACTTC
TRBV7-3	NA	TRBJ2-1	TRBD2	CASSFGLADEQFF	TGTGCCAGCAGCTTCGGACTAGCGGATGAGCAGTTCTTC
TRBV19	once	TRBJ2-3	TRBD1	CASSTSRTGVTDTQYF	TGTGCCAGTAGTACCTCTAGGACAGGGGTGACAGATACGCAGTATTTT
TRBV9	few	TRBJ2-6	NA	CASSVTATGPSGANVLTF	TGTGCCAGCAGCGTAACGGCAACAGGGCCCTCTGGGGCCAACGTCCTGACTTTC
TRBV29-1	NA	TRBJ2-5	TRBD2	CSVPLAGIRETQYF	TGCAGCGTTCCACTAGCGGGGATACGAGAGACCCAGTACTTC
TRBV4-3	NA	TRBJ1-1	TRBD1	CASSLGQGTEAFF	TGCGCCAGCAGCCTCGGACAGGGCACTGAAGCTTTCTTT
TRBV15	NA	TRBJ1-1	NA	CATSRALTEAFF	TGTGCCACCAGCAGAGCACTCACTGAAGCTTTCTTT
TRBV28	NA	TRBJ1-2	NA	CASKGVGYGYTF	TGTGCCAGCAAAGGGGTAGGCTATGGCTACACCTTC
TRBV6-4	NA	TRBJ1-2	NA	CASSESGASGYTF	TGTGCCAGCAGTGAATCTGGGGCAAGTGGCTACACCTTC
TRBV6-6	NA	TRBJ2-3	NA	CASTQTGVTDTQYF	TGTGCCAGCACCCAAACGGGGGTCACAGATACGCAGTATTTT
TRBV7-2	NA	TRBJ1-4	NA	CASRSNFGEKLFF	TGTGCCAGCAGGTCTAACTTCGGTGAAAAACTGTTTTTT
TRBV5-5	NA	TRBJ2-5	NA	CASSFFQDQETQYF	TGTGCCAGCAGCTTCTTCCAGGACCAAGAGACCCAGTACTTC
TRBV29-1	NA	TRBJ2-3	TRBD2	CSVGQIAGVEDTQYF	TGCAGCGTTGGTCAGATAGCGGGGGTAGAAGATACGCAGTATTTT